This T cell receptor (beta chain) is from a study of shared clonotypes between healthy human individuals. Turning to the study itself: The study used three CD4 naive, three CD4 memory, two CD8 naive and one CD8 memory plate per donor.

Sequencing used immunoSEQ multiplex PCR; TCRdb keeps in-frame clones, though not all of them. The sample consists of approximately 2.5 million clones, more than 90% of them appearing once. The CDR3 length is 16 residues. Germline V gives CDR1 SGHTA, CDR2 FQGNSA. Between the trimmed V and J ends, which lost 6 bases and 1 base, there was a span of 16 bases. The TCR comes from a man aged 18 to 30 in good health. This chain uses TRBV7-2 with TRBJ1-3; D not resolved. Input material: naive CD4+ T cells sorted from blood. Documented subset: CD45RA+ positively selected. The CDR3 DNA reads as TGTGCCAGCAGTAGAGACCCCTCCTCTTCTGGAAACACCATATATTTT. Its protein product is CASSRDPSSSGNTIYF.